Presented here are 3 T cell receptor beta chains from one specimen sequenced in a study of CD8 T cells in ankylosing spondylitis. Study outcomes and limitations: Ankylosing spondylitis blood appeared to carry a characteristic TCR beta motif of roughly eight highly homologous variants.

MiXCR, applied by TCRdb to the 5' RACE reads, yields one record per CDR3 protein. This sample has 200,000 to 250,000 distinct CDR3 sequences; roughly 6.6% occur once, and the top ten carry 13% to 15%. These receptors' targets are unknown. Sample: blood, either unsorted or a sorted T cell fraction (not recorded which). These TCRs come from a male donor with ankylosing spondylitis.

Many counts were recorded for this clonotype. The J gene is TRBJ1-2, the V gene TRBV7-9, with 8 nucleotides matching TRBD1. From germline, CDR1 is SEHNR and CDR2 FQNEAQ (reference sequence). The CDR3 sequence is 14 residues long. J gave up 6 bases and V 5 bases, and 8 bases lay outside the gene matches. CDR3 nucleotides: TGTGCCAGCAGCCCAGGACAGGGAGGGAATGGCTACACCTTC. This encodes CASSPGQGGNGYTF.

This clonotype was detected ten times or more. V is TRBV4-3 and J is TRBJ2-7; D ambiguous. The CDR3 extends over 13 amino acids. Deletions cut 0 bases from V and 7 bases from J, with 10 bases between. The germline V gene encodes CDR1 LGHNA and CDR2 YSLEER. The CDR3 region has the DNA TGCGCCAGCAGCCAAGATTGGGCCCGGGAGCAGTACTTC. Protein sequence: CASSQDWAREQYF.

This clonotype was detected ten times or more. This chain connects TRBV27 to TRBJ1-5; no definite D call. Trimming shortened V by 3 bases and J by 5 bases, and 14 bases separated the two germline ends. CDR1 is MNHEY, CDR2 SMNVEV, per germline (reference sequence). The CDR3 consists of 15 residues. The CDR3 spells CASSFEVRVDQPQHF. In DNA, the CDR3 is TGTGCCAGCAGTTTTGAGGTACGGGTTGATCAGCCCCAGCATTTT.